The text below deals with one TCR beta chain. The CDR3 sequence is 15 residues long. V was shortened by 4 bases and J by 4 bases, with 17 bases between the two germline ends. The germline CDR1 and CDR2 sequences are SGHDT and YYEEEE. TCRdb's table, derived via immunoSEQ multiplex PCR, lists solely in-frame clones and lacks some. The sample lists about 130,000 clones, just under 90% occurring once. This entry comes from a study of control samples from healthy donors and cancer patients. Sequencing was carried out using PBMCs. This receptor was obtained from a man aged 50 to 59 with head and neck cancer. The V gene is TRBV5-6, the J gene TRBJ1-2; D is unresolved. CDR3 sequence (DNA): TGTGCCAGCAGCCCAGGCCCCGCAGAGAGCTATGGCTACACCTTC. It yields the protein CASSPGPAESYGYTF.